This TCR beta chain is from a study of PD-1 blockade in classical Hodgkin lymphoma. Produced via immunoSEQ multiplex PCR; TCRdb's table is partial and in-frame only. The sample contains more than 140,000 clones, just under 80% of which appear only once. No patient escaped relapse after autologous stem cell transplantation, and brentuximab vedotin exposure varied. Concerning this clone itself: What it binds is not known.

General observations from the study: Newly diagnosed patients were reported to start with lower TCR diversity than healthy donors. Complete responders' diversity at baseline resembled that of newly diagnosed patients. Patients with an early start, nivolumab under 1 year after ASCT, were excluded.

The TCR comes from a human donor with classical Hodgkin lymphoma. The sample here was peripheral blood mononuclear cells (PBMCs), taken before the second cycle of nivolumab.

Here the CDR3 reads CASSSPRGGTGAYEQYF. The CDR3 nucleotides read TGTGCCAGCAGCTCACCCCGGGGGGGGACAGGGGCCTACGAGCAGTACTTC. The chain has TRBV9 and TRBJ2-7; TRBD1 agrees at 10 bases. This CDR3 is 17 amino acids long. J gave up 2 bases and V 4 bases, and 12 bases lay outside the gene matches. From germline, CDR1 is SGDLS and CDR2 YYNGEE.